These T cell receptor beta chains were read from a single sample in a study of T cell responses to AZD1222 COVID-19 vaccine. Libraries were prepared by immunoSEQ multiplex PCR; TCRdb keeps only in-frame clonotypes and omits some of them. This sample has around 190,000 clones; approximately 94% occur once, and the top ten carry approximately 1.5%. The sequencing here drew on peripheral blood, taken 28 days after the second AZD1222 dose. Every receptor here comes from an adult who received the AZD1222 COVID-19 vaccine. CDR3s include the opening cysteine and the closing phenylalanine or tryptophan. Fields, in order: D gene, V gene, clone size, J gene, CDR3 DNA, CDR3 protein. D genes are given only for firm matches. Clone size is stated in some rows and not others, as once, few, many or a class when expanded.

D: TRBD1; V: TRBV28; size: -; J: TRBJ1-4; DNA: TGTGCCAGCAGTTCCGGACAGGGCTTTACAACTAATGAAAAACTGTTTTTT; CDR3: CASSSGQGFTTNEKLFF
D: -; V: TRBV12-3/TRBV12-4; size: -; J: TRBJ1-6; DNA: TGTGCCAGCAGTTTGGGAGGGAATTCACCCCTCCACTTT; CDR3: CASSLGGNSPLHF
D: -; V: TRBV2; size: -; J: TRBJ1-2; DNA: TGTGCCAGCAGCACCGGCCCTAGGGACTTTGGCTACACCTTC; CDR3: CASSTGPRDFGYTF
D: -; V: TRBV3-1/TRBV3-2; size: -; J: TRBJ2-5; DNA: TGTGCCAGCAGCCAAGCTGGGGCTCAAGAGACCCAGTACTTC; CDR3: CASSQAGAQETQYF
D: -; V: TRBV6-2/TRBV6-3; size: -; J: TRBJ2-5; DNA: TGTGCCAGCAGCCTCACCGGGACAGCGGGTGAGACCCAGTACTTC; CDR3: CASSLTGTAGETQYF
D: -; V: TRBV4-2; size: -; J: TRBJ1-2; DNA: TGTGCCAGCAGCCACCCCGCAGGGATCGATGGCTACACCTTC; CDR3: CASSHPAGIDGYTF
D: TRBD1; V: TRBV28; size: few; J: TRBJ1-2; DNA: TGTGCCAGCAGTCCTCCGGGACAGGGTTTTGGCTACACCTTC; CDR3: CASSPPGQGFGYTF
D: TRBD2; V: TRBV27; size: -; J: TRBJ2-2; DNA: TGTGCCAGCAACACGGGACTAGCGGGTTCCACCGGGGAGCTGTTTTTT; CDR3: CASNTGLAGSTGELFF
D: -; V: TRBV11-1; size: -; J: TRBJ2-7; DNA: TGTGCCAGCAGCTTGGATTCCTACGAGCAGTACTTC; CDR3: CASSLDSYEQYF
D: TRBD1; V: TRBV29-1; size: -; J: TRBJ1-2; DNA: TGCAGCGTTGATAAAAGGGACAGGGGGCCAAATGACTATGGCTACACCTTC; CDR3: CSVDKRDRGPNDYGYTF